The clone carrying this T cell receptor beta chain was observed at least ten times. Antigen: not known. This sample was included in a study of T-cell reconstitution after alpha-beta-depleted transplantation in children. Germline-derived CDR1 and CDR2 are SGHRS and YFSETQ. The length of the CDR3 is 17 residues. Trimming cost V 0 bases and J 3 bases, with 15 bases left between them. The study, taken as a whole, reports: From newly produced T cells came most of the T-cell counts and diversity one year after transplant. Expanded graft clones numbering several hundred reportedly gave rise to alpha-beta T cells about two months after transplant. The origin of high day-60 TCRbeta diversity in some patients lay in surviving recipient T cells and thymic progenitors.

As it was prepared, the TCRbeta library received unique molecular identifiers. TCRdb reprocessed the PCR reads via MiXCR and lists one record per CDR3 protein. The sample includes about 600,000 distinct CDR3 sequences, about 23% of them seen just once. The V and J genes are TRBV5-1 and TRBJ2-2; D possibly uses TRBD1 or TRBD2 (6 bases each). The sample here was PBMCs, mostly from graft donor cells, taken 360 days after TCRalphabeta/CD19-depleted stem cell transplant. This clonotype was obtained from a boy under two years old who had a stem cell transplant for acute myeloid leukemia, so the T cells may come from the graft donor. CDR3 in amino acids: CASSLAVGGFDTGELFF. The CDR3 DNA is TGCGCCAGCAGCTTGGCCGTAGGGGGGTTCGACACCGGGGAGCTGTTTTTT. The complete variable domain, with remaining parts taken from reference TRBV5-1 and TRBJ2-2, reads KAGVTQTPRYLIKTRGQQVTLSCSPISGHRSVSWYQQTPGQGLQFLFEYFSETQRNKGNFPGRFSGRQFSNSRSEMNVSTLELGDSALYLCASSLAVGGFDTGELFFGEGSRLTVL.